The T cell receptor (beta chain) described here comes from a study of blood T cell repertoires in COVID-19. Seattle enrolled patients during active infection and tracked them longitudinally. This table comes from immunoSEQ multiplex PCR, and its TCRdb copy is limited to in-frame clones, with some not included. The data hold hundreds of thousands of clones, with 86% observed a single time. Trimming took 5 bases from V and 2 from J, leaving 12 bases between them. The CDR3 loop spans 14 amino acids. CDR1 is SGHTA, CDR2 FQGNSA, per germline. Sequencing was done on a sample of peripheral blood. This TCR came from an elderly woman with COVID-19, enrolled during active disease. This chain links TRBV7-2 with TRBJ2-5; D is perhaps TRBD1 (5 bases). The CDR3 DNA is TGTGCCAGCAGCCTAAGGGGTAGGCAAGAGACCCAGTACTTC. Amino acids: CASSLRGRQETQYF.